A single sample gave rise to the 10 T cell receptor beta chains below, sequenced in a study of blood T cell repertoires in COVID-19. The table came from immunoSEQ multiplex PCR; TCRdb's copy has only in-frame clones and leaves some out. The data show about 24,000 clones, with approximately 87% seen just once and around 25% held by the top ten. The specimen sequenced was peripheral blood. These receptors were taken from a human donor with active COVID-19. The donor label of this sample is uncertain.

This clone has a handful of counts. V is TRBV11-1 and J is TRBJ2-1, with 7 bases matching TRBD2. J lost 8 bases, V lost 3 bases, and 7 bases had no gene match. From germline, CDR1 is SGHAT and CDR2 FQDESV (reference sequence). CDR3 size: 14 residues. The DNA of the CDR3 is TGTGCCAGCAGCTTGGGGGGGTCTAGGGATGAGCAGTTCTTC. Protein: CASSLGGSRDEQFF.

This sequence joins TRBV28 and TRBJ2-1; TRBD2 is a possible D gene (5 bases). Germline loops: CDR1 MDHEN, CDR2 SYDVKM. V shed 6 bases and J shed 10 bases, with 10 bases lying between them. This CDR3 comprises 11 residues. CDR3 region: CASRIPSEQFF. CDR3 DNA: TGTGCCAGCAGAATCCCTAGCGAGCAGTTCTTC.

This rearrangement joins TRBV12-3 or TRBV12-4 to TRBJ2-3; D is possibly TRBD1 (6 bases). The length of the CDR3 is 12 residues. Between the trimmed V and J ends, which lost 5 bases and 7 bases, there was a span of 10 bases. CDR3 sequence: CASSVDRNTQYF. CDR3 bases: TGTGCCAGCAGTGTCGACAGGAATACGCAGTATTTT.

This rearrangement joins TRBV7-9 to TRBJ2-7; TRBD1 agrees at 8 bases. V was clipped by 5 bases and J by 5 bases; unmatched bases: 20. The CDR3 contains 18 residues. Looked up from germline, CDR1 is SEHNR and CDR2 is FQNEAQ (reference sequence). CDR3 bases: TGTGCCAGCAGCCCGCGACGGACAGGGAGATTTATCTTTAACGAGCAGTACTTC. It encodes CASSPRRTGRFIFNEQYF.

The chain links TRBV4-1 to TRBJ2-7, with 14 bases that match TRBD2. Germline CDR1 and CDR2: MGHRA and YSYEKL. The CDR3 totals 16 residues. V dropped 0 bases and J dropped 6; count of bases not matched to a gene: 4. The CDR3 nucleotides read TGCGCCAGCAGCCAAGAGGGACTAGCGGGGGTTCGCGAGCAGTACTTC. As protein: CASSQEGLAGVREQYF.

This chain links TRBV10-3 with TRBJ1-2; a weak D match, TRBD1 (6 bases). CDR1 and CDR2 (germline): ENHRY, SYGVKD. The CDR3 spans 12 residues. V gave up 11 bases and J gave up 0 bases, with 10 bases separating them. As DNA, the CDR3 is TGTGCCGTCACAGGGTCTAACTATGGCTACACCTTC. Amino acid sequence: CAVTGSNYGYTF.

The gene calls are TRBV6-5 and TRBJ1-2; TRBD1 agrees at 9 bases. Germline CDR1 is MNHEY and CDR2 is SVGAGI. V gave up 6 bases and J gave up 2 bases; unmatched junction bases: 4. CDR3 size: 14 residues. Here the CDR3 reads CASRTDRGNYGYTF. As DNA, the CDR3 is TGTGCCAGCAGAACGGACAGGGGAAACTATGGCTACACCTTC.

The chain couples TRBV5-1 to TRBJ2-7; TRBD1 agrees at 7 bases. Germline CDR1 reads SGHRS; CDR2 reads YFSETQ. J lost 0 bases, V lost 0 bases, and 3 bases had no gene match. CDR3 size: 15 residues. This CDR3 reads CASSLGTGPSYEQYF. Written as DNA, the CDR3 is TGCGCCAGCAGCTTGGGGACAGGACCCTCCTACGAGCAGTACTTC. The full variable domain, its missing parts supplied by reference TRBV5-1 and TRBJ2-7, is KAGVTQTPRYLIKTRGQQVTLSCSPISGHRSVSWYQQTPGQGLQFLFEYFSETQRNKGNFPGRFSGRQFSNSRSEMNVSTLELGDSALYLCASSLGTGPSYEQYFGPGTRLTVT.

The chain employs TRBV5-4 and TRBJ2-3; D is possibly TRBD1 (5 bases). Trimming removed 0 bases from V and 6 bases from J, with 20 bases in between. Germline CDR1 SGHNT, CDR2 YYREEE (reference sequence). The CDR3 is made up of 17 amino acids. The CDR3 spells CASSLDRAWNRSDTQYF. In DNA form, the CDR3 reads TGTGCCAGCAGCTTGGATAGGGCATGGAACAGGTCGGATACGCAGTATTTT.

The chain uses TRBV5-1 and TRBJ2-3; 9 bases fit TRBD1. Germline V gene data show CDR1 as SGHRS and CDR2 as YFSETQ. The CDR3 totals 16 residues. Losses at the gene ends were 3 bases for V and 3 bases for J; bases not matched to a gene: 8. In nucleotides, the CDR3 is TGCGCCAGCAGCTGGACAGGGGAGAGTTCGACAGATACGCAGTATTTT. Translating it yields CASSWTGESSTDTQYF.